This entry lists 4 T cell receptor beta chains sequenced from one sample in a study of tumor-infiltrating lymphocytes in primary liver carcinoma. RNA and DNA were co-extracted from roughly 20-30 mg of unsorted bulk tissue. Synthesis of TCR beta cDNA was carried out from 500 ng total RNA with a constant-region primer. Libraries for TCR beta were built through three nested multiplex PCR rounds, which together made up a slightly modified ARM-PCR procedure. Use of TRBV1-TRBV30 forward primers with a C-beta reverse primer characterized the first two PCR rounds, which lasted nine to eleven cycles each. One entry per CDR3 protein results from TCRdb running MiXCR on the multiplex PCR reads. Found here are 90,000 to 150,000 distinct CDR3 sequences, nearly 70% of them singletons; the top ten hold roughly 8.1%. Sequenced sample: tumor-adjacent normal liver tissue. Receptor source: a woman aged 60-75 years with primary liver carcinoma and hepatitis B virus infection.

Remarks on this clonotype: Its ends do not fully match the called genes, so a read error is possible. V usage is TRBV11-2 and J usage is TRBJ2-1; D might be TRBD2 (6 bases). CDR3 size: 15 residues. Germline lookup yields CDR1 SGHAT and CDR2 FQNNGV. CDR3 in amino acids: CASSRLASGYNGQFF. In DNA form, the CDR3 reads TGTGCCAGCAGCCGGCTAGCGTCGGGATACAATGGGCAGTTTTTC.

As concerns this clonotype: This is likely a read error, given that the CDR3 carries no conserved phenylalanine or tryptophan at its end. The DNA is omitted, as the CDR3 cannot be located on it reliably, and the CDR3 follows TCRdb's listing. This rearrangement joins TRBV6-1 to TRBJ1-5; the tabulated D call, TRBD1, remains unverified against the DNA. Germline V gene lookup returns CDR1 MNHNS and CDR2 SASEGT. With termini counted, the CDR3 has 19 amino acids. The CDR3 loop is CASSGTGGSLGYSNQPQHL.

The chain joins TRBV7-8 to TRBJ2-2, with D possibly matching TRBD1 (7 bases). The CDR3 length is 16 residues. Germline V gene sequence: CDR1 SGHVS, CDR2 FQNEAQ. Written as DNA, the CDR3 is TGTACTAGCAGCTTAGCCACAGGGGTATGGGCCGGGGAGCTGTTTTTT. Translating it yields CTSSLATGVWAGELFF.

In DNA form, the CDR3 reads TGTGCCAGCGCTACATATATGCAGTATTTT. Residues: CASATYMQYF. The J gene is TRBJ2-3, the V gene TRBV6-6; D is ambiguous. Per the germline V gene, CDR1 is MNHNY and CDR2 is SVGAGI (reference sequence). Trimming took off 8 bases at V and 11 bases at J, with 11 bases between the two ends. This CDR3 is 10 amino acids long.